These T cell receptor beta chains were read from a single sample in a study of CD8+ T cells in alopecia areata. Assay used: immunoSEQ multiplex PCR; TCRdb lists only in-frame clones, some missing. The data show some 120,000 clones, less than 50% seen once. Sequenced material: NKG2D-low CD8+ T cells sorted from blood. Receptor source: a human donor with alopecia areata. Each CDR3 is given with its conserved first and last residue. Each record gives: D gene, J gene, V gene, clone size, CDR3 protein, CDR3 DNA. D genes are given only for firm matches. Not all rows give a size; the values are once, few, many and, for expanded clones, a class.

d_gene: .; j_gene: TRBJ1-2; v_gene: TRBV6-6; abundance: .; CDR3aa: CASSYSQGYTF; CDR3nt: TGTGCCAGCAGTTATTCGCAGGGCTACACCTTC
d_gene: .; j_gene: TRBJ2-1; v_gene: TRBV30; abundance: .; CDR3aa: CAWARGYADNEQFF; CDR3nt: TGTGCCTGGGCCCGGGGATACGCTGATAATGAGCAGTTCTTC
d_gene: .; j_gene: TRBJ2-3; v_gene: TRBV6-4; abundance: few; CDR3aa: CASSRQSTDTQYF; CDR3nt: TGTGCCAGCAGTCGGCAAAGCACAGATACGCAGTATTTT
d_gene: .; j_gene: TRBJ2-7; v_gene: TRBV29-1; abundance: few; CDR3aa: CSVVSGVYEQYF; CDR3nt: TGCAGCGTTGTATCAGGGGTCTACGAGCAGTACTTC
d_gene: .; j_gene: TRBJ1-2; v_gene: TRBV30; abundance: .; CDR3aa: CACLKGYDYGYTF; CDR3nt: TGTGCCTGTCTAAAGGGTTATGACTATGGCTACACCTTC
d_gene: .; j_gene: TRBJ1-5; v_gene: TRBV9; abundance: .; CDR3aa: CASSVGDSNQPQHF; CDR3nt: TGTGCCAGCAGCGTAGGGGACAGCAATCAGCCCCAGCATTTT
d_gene: .; j_gene: TRBJ1-4; v_gene: TRBV29-1; abundance: .; CDR3aa: CSVAHEEKLFF; CDR3nt: TGCAGCGTCGCTCACGAGGAAAAACTGTTTTTT
d_gene: .; j_gene: TRBJ2-2; v_gene: TRBV6-6; abundance: .; CDR3aa: CASSPGYTGELFF; CDR3nt: TGTGCCAGCAGCCCCGGATACACCGGGGAGCTGTTTTTT
d_gene: .; j_gene: TRBJ2-3; v_gene: TRBV6-1; abundance: .; CDR3aa: CASLRGTMDTQYF; CDR3nt: TGTGCCAGCCTCAGAGGAACGATGGATACGCAGTATTTT
d_gene: .; j_gene: TRBJ1-1; v_gene: TRBV5-6; abundance: .; CDR3aa: CASSVTMNTEAFF; CDR3nt: TGTGCCAGCAGCGTCACTATGAACACTGAAGCTTTCTTT
d_gene: .; j_gene: TRBJ2-3; v_gene: TRBV6-1; abundance: few; CDR3aa: CASRPGGTDTQYF; CDR3nt: TGTGCCAGCAGGCCGGGCGGCACAGATACGCAGTATTTT
d_gene: TRBD2; j_gene: TRBJ2-3; v_gene: TRBV7-9; abundance: .; CDR3aa: CASSFLLAGSTDTQYF; CDR3nt: TGTGCCAGCAGCTTCCTACTAGCGGGAAGCACAGATACGCAGTATTTT
d_gene: .; j_gene: TRBJ2-1; v_gene: TRBV29-1; abundance: .; CDR3aa: CSAHGDNEQFF; CDR3nt: TGCAGCGCCCATGGGGACAATGAGCAGTTCTTC
d_gene: .; j_gene: TRBJ2-5; v_gene: TRBV29-1; abundance: .; CDR3aa: CSVPRGSTQHF; CDR3nt: TGCAGCGTCCCAAGAGGCAGCACACAACACTTC
d_gene: .; j_gene: TRBJ1-1; v_gene: TRBV29-1; abundance: .; CDR3aa: CSVELTGWDTEAFF; CDR3nt: TGCAGCGTTGAGCTGACAGGTTGGGACACTGAAGCTTTCTTT
d_gene: .; j_gene: TRBJ1-2; v_gene: TRBV28; abundance: .; CDR3aa: CASSALVGTAVYGYTF; CDR3nt: TGTGCCAGCAGCGCCCTTGTGGGGACGGCTGTCTATGGCTACACCTTC
d_gene: TRBD1; j_gene: TRBJ1-2; v_gene: TRBV4-1; abundance: .; CDR3aa: CASSQDRRTGNGYTF; CDR3nt: TGCGCCAGCAGCCAAGATCGACGGACAGGGAATGGCTACACCTTC
d_gene: .; j_gene: TRBJ2-7; v_gene: TRBV28; abundance: .; CDR3aa: CASSLRVSSYEQYF; CDR3nt: TGTGCCAGCAGTTTACGGGTTAGCTCCTACGAGCAGTACTTC
d_gene: .; j_gene: TRBJ2-1; v_gene: TRBV29-1; abundance: few; CDR3aa: CSVQGGNEQFF; CDR3nt: TGCAGCGTTCAGGGGGGCAATGAGCAGTTCTTC
d_gene: TRBD1; j_gene: TRBJ2-3; v_gene: TRBV5-1; abundance: .; CDR3aa: CASSFGQASTDTQYF; CDR3nt: TGCGCCAGCAGCTTTGGACAGGCTAGCACAGATACGCAGTATTTT
d_gene: .; j_gene: TRBJ2-7; v_gene: TRBV2; abundance: few; CDR3aa: CASNGLLSYF; CDR3nt: TGTGCCAGCAACGGCCTCCTATCCTACTTC
d_gene: .; j_gene: TRBJ2-5; v_gene: TRBV6-4; abundance: .; CDR3aa: CASSYEGGEETQYF; CDR3nt: TGTGCCAGCAGTTACGAGGGGGGTGAAGAGACCCAGTACTTC
d_gene: .; j_gene: TRBJ2-7; v_gene: TRBV7-9; abundance: medium-sized; CDR3aa: CASSLRQDSYEQYF; CDR3nt: TGTGCCAGCAGCTTAAGACAGGACTCCTACGAGCAGTACTTC
d_gene: .; j_gene: TRBJ1-2; v_gene: TRBV29-1; abundance: .; CDR3aa: CSVDQPRQVTF; CDR3nt: TGCAGCGTTGATCAACCCCGTCAGGTAACCTTC
d_gene: .; j_gene: TRBJ2-7; v_gene: TRBV20-1; abundance: .; CDR3aa: CSAREWNWQYF; CDR3nt: TGCAGTGCTAGAGAGTGGAACTGGCAGTACTTC
d_gene: .; j_gene: TRBJ2-7; v_gene: TRBV29-1; abundance: few; CDR3aa: CSVVGTRYEQYF; CDR3nt: TGCAGCGTTGTTGGCACTAGGTACGAGCAGTACTTC
d_gene: .; j_gene: TRBJ1-1; v_gene: TRBV29-1; abundance: .; CDR3aa: CSVDLGDTEAFF; CDR3nt: TGCAGCGTTGATTTGGGGGACACTGAAGCTTTCTTT
d_gene: TRBD1; j_gene: TRBJ2-7; v_gene: TRBV28; abundance: few; CDR3aa: CASRIDRVISYEQYF; CDR3nt: TGTGCCAGCAGGATCGACAGGGTAATCTCTTACGAGCAGTACTTC
d_gene: TRBD1; j_gene: TRBJ2-7; v_gene: TRBV4-3; abundance: .; CDR3aa: CASSGRTPGQIYEQYF; CDR3nt: TGCGCCAGCAGCGGACGTACACCGGGACAGATTTACGAGCAGTACTTC
d_gene: .; j_gene: TRBJ2-7; v_gene: TRBV29-1; abundance: .; CDR3aa: CSVVCPPVAGRLSSYEQYF; CDR3nt: TGCAGCGTTGTTTGCCCACCCGTTGCGGGACGCCTGAGCTCCTACGAGCAGTACTTC
d_gene: .; j_gene: TRBJ1-1; v_gene: TRBV2; abundance: .; CDR3aa: CASRVGSGMGNTEAFF; CDR3nt: TGTGCCAGCAGGGTCGGTTCGGGGATGGGGAACACTGAAGCTTTCTTT
d_gene: .; j_gene: TRBJ2-3; v_gene: TRBV7-2; abundance: .; CDR3aa: CASSLEVNTDTQYF; CDR3nt: TGTGCCAGCAGCTTAGAGGTCAACACAGATACGCAGTATTTT
d_gene: .; j_gene: TRBJ2-1; v_gene: TRBV5-6; abundance: .; CDR3aa: CASTQGWTPRQFF; CDR3nt: TGTGCCAGCACCCAAGGTTGGACCCCTCGGCAGTTCTTC
d_gene: .; j_gene: TRBJ1-1; v_gene: TRBV19; abundance: few; CDR3aa: CASSIDRVRLIF; CDR3nt: TGTGCCAGTAGTATAGACCGGGTGCGTCTGATCTTT
d_gene: .; j_gene: TRBJ2-3; v_gene: TRBV29-1; abundance: few; CDR3aa: CSVDGAFTDTQYF; CDR3nt: TGCAGCGTTGACGGGGCCTTCACAGATACGCAGTATTTT